This T cell receptor (beta chain) is drawn from a study of blood T cell repertoires in COVID-19. On the study more broadly: The United States, Italy and Spain provided the acute and convalescent COVID-19 samples. Sample material is recorded as cDNA or gDNA derived from T cells, B-cell-depleted T cells, or PBMCs.

Everyone who took part was 18 to 89 years old, and they came from fewer than 25 US areas. Cohorts were based on clinical histories the participants reported. Some clones are missing from TCRdb's copy, which holds only in-frame ones; the method was immunoSEQ multiplex PCR. This sample has around 280,000 clones, with 90% found just once. Per germline, CDR1 SQVTM and CDR2 ANQGSEA. This CDR3 has 12 residues. V was cut by 7 bases and J by 4 bases, with 11 bases left in between. This clone was counted a few times. The chain employs TRBV29-1 and TRBJ1-5; D might be TRBD1 (6 bases). The TCR sequence derives from a young woman with acute COVID-19. Material for sequencing was PBMCs or T cells enriched from blood (not recorded which). The CDR3 here is CSAGQPNQPQHF. CDR3 coding DNA: TGCAGCGCCGGACAGCCTAATCAGCCCCAGCATTTT.